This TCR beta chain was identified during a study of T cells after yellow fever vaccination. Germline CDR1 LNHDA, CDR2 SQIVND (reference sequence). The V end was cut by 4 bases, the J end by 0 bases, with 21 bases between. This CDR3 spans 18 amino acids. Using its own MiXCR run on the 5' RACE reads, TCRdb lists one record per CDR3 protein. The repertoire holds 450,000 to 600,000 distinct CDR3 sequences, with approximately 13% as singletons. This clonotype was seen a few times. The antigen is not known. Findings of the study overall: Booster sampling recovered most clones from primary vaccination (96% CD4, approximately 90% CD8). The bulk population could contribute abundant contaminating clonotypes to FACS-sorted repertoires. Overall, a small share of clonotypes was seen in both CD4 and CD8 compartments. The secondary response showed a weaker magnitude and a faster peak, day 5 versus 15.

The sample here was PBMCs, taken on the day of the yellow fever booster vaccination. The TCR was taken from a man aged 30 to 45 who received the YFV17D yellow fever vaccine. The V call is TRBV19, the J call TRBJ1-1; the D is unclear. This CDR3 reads CASSRTGGQINMNTEAFF. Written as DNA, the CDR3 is TGTGCCAGTAGTAGGACGGGCGGTCAGATTAATATGAACACTGAAGCTTTCTTT.